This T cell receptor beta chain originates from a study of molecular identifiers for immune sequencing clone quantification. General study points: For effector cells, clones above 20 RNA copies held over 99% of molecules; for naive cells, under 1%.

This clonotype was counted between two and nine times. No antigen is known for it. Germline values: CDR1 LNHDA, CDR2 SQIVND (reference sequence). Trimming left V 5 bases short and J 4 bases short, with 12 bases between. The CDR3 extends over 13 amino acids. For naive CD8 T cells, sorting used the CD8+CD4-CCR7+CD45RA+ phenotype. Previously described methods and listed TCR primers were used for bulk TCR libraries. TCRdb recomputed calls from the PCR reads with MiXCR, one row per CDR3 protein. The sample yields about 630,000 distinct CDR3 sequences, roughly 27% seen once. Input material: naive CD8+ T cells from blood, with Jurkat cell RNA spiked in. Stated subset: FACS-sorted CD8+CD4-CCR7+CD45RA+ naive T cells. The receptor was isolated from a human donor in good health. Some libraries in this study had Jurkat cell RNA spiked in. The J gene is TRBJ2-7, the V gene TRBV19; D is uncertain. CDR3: CASSVGRNYEQYF. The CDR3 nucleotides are TGTGCCAGTAGTGTCGGACGTAATTACGAGCAGTACTTC.